These T cell receptor beta chains were read from a single sample in a study of cytotoxic CD8 clonotypes in ibrutinib-treated CLL. Measured with immunoSEQ multiplex PCR; TCRdb has only the in-frame clones, and not every one. The table shows over 110,000 clones, with around 93% occurring only once. The source was PBMCs, collected after 12 months of ibrutinib treatment. The origin of the receptors is a human donor with chronic lymphocytic leukemia. Each CDR3 is given without its conserved first and last residue. Fields, in order: clone size, V gene, CDR3 protein. Size values are once, few and many counts, or a class for expanded clones, and some rows have none.

once TRBV20-1 SGGEQF
- TRBV19 ASSNMGPDTQY
- TRBV2 ASRADRGLHIQY
- TRBV5-1 ASSFPRQGEAF
- TRBV19 ASSSSGRFGITGELF
- TRBV27 ASSLSLDHEQY
- TRBV7-9 ASSLGTGVRGFGNQPQH
- TRBV7-9 ASSLGGSGEQY
- TRBV30 AWSATVYNEQF
- TRBV2 ASSAPDSYEQY
once TRBV5-1 ASSPPGSEDTGELF
- TRBV7-9 ASSLAGPNTGELF
once TRBV27 ASSLRELAATQY
- TRBV5-1 ASSLGHTTGTGTYEQY
- TRBV10-3 AILATDTQY
- TRBV5-1 ASSLSSGGDTGELF
- TRBV29-1 SVEGAGDLYNEQF
- TRBV10-3 AIRKTGGTNEKLF
- TRBV19 ATQATGQGGYT
few TRBV13 ASSQRGQGRSGYT
once TRBV19 ASSTGATYEQY
- TRBV27 ASSLSLGYNDEQY
- TRBV5-1 ASSSVAGSPEAF
- TRBV6-5 AHSPGAGDTQY
- TRBV27 ASSLNPGPNYEQY
- TRBV2 ASSATVEAF
- TRBV6-5 ASSYTDSGLDTQY
- TRBV7-6 ASSPSPAGLRGEQY
- TRBV9 ASSVEGLAGGGETQY
- TRBV18 ASSPHRERAYEQY
- TRBV30 AWTLRGGSDTQY
- TRBV25-1 ASRFVGELF
- TRBV7-6 ASSSGFETQY
few TRBV5-6 ASSFGGSSSYEQY
once TRBV9 ASSVQGANEKLF
- TRBV6-4 ASSEREGTTDTQY
- TRBV12-5 ASGQTGATDTQY
- TRBV28 ASSLAGGNEKLF
- TRBV7-3 ASSLTSVIANTGELF
- TRBV19 ASSIGRDGEQF
- TRBV19 ASSIMGQGATGYT